A single sample gave rise to the 9 T cell receptor beta chains below, sequenced in a study of T cell responses to AZD1222 COVID-19 vaccine. Method: immunoSEQ multiplex PCR; TCRdb's copy keeps in-frame clones and lacks some. The sample has about 82,000 clones, 90% to 95% seen once. The sample was peripheral blood, taken on day 0 of AZD1222 vaccination. These TCRs come from an adult in good health.

This clone was seen more than once but under ten times. The V and J genes are TRBV5-1 and TRBJ2-2; unclear D gene. The CDR3 totals 11 residues. V was clipped by 8 bases and J by 2 bases, with 4 bases between them. Germline V gene lookup returns CDR1 SGHRS and CDR2 YFSETQ. This CDR3 reads CASQNTGELFF. In nucleotides, the CDR3 is TGCGCCAGTCAAAACACCGGGGAGCTGTTTTTT.

This chain joins TRBV6-5 and TRBJ1-1, with D perhaps TRBD1 (6 bases). Germline V gives CDR1 MNHEY, CDR2 SVGAGI. Trimming took off 7 bases at V and 0 bases at J, with 12 bases between the two ends. CDR3 length: 14 residues. CDR3 protein: CASTLQGLNTEAFF. Written as DNA, the CDR3 is TGTGCCAGCACCTTACAGGGCCTGAACACTGAAGCTTTCTTT.

The chain recombines TRBV5-1 with TRBJ1-2, with D perhaps matching TRBD1 (5 bases). CDR1 is SGHRS and CDR2 is YFSETQ in the germline V gene. This CDR3 has 13 residues. V lost 1 base to trimming and J lost 8 bases, with 12 bases between them. CDR3 amino acids: CASSLNPGRGYTF. CDR3 sequence (DNA): TGCGCCAGCAGCTTGAACCCGGGGCGGGGCTACACCTTC.

The chain employs TRBV3-1 (or the pseudogene TRBV3-2) and TRBJ2-7; weak D call: TRBD2 (7 bases). CDR3 length: 16 amino acids. The ends were cut back, 4 bases at V and 4 bases at J, with 20 bases in the middle. Germline V gene lookup returns CDR1 LGHDT and CDR2 YNNKEL (reference sequence). DNA for the CDR3: TGTGCCAGCAGCCCCGGGGGAGGGGGGAAGTCTTACGAGCAGTACTTC. It specifies CASSPGGGGKSYEQYF.

This chain links TRBV5-1 with TRBJ2-5; maybe TRBD2 (6 bases). Germline loops: CDR1 SGHRS, CDR2 YFSETQ. This CDR3 region has 13 residues. Between the trimmed V and J ends, which lost 2 bases and 5 bases, there was a span of 10 bases. The CDR3 sequence: CASSFLEGETQYF. In DNA, the CDR3 is TGCGCCAGCAGCTTCTTGGAGGGGGAGACCCAGTACTTC. The entire variable domain, with the rest obtained from reference TRBV5-1 and TRBJ2-5, is as follows: KAGVTQTPRYLIKTRGQQVTLSCSPISGHRSVSWYQQTPGQGLQFLFEYFSETQRNKGNFPGRFSGRQFSNSRSEMNVSTLELGDSALYLCASSFLEGETQYFGPGTRLLVL.

J is TRBJ1-3 and V is TRBV30; D perhaps matches TRBD1 (6 bases). Germline CDR1 is GTSNPN and CDR2 is SVGIG (reference sequence). The CDR3 runs 15 residues. The V end was cut by 0 bases, the J end by 4 bases, with 13 bases between. This CDR3 reads CAWSVSGRGGNTIYF. The CDR3 DNA reads as TGTGCCTGGAGTGTATCCGGCAGGGGAGGAAACACCATATATTTT.

The J gene is TRBJ2-1, the V gene TRBV28, with D perhaps TRBD1 (6 bases). There are 13 residues in the CDR3. Per the germline V gene, CDR1 is MDHEN and CDR2 is SYDVKM. V was clipped by 8 bases and J by 5 bases, with 13 bases between them. CDR3 DNA: TGTGCCAGCCCGGACAGCGGCAACAATGAGCAGTTCTTC. It translates to CASPDSGNNEQFF. The full variable domain, rest sourced from reference TRBV28 and TRBJ2-1, is DVKVTQSSRYLVKRTGEKVFLECVQDMDHENMFWYRQDPGLGLRLIYFSYDVKMKEKGDIPEGYSVSREKKERFSLILESASTNQTSMYLCASPDSGNNEQFFGPGTRLTVL.

CDR3: CASSLTGTGGGGYTF. The CDR3 region has the DNA TGTGCCAGCAGCTTAACCGGGACAGGGGGCGGTGGCTACACCTTC. This sequence joins TRBV7-9 and TRBJ1-2; 12 nucleotides line up with TRBD1. Germline loops: CDR1 SEHNR, CDR2 FQNEAQ (reference sequence). With V trimmed by 2 bases and J by 7 bases, 5 bases remained unmatched. The CDR3 contains 15 residues.

This chain uses TRBV7-2 with TRBJ2-6; the D is unclear. Trimming took 6 bases from V and 0 from J, leaving 3 bases between them. The length of the CDR3 is 13 residues. CDR1 is SGHTA and CDR2 is FQGNSA in the germline V gene. The CDR3 nucleotides read TGTGCCAGCAGAAACTCTGGGGCCAACGTCCTGACTTTC. Its translation: CASRNSGANVLTF.